The clone carrying this T cell receptor (beta chain) was seen ten or more times. RNA transcripts served as the template for amplifying TCR beta CDR3 regions. In the first-round RT-PCR of the TCR CDR3, the HTBI primer set was used. One entry per CDR3 protein, called by TCRdb with MiXCR from the multiplex PCR reads. The table records some 250,000 distinct CDR3 sequences, more than 12% of them present only once. Hyperthyroidism in the patients, aged 18 to 65, was newly diagnosed and under 2 months in duration. The sample originates from a study of T cells in Graves' hyperthyroidism and ophthalmopathy. J was trimmed by 3 bases and V by 0 bases; bases with no gene match: 2. The CDR3 runs 15 residues. Germline V gives CDR1 SGHVS, CDR2 FQNEAQ.

The sample comprised blood. The chain carries TRBV7-8 and TRBJ2-1, with 7 bases matching TRBD1. This receptor was identified in a woman aged 40-49 years with Graves' hyperthyroidism that later progressed to Graves' ophthalmopathy. This CDR3 reads CASSLAGGVYNEQFF. CDR3 DNA: TGTGCCAGCAGCTTAGCAGGGGGCGTCTACAATGAGCAGTTCTTC.